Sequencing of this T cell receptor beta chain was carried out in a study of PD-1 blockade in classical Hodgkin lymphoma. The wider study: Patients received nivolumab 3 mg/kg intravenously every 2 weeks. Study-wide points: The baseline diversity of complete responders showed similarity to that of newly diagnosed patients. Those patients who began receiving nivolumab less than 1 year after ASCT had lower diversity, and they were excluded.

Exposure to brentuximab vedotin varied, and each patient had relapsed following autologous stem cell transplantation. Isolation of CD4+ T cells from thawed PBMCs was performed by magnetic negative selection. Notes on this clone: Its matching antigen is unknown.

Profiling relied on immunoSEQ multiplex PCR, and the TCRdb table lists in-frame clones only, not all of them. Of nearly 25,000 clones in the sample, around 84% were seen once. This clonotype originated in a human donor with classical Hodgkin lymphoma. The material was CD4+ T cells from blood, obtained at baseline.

The CDR3 region is CASSPRQAVNTEAFF. The CDR3 nucleotides are TGTGCCAGCTCACCACGACAGGCCGTGAACACTGAAGCTTTCTTT. V gene TRBV18 combines with J gene TRBJ1-1, with D maybe TRBD1 (6 bases). The CDR3 covers 15 residues. Germline V gene sequence: CDR1 KGHSH, CDR2 LQKENI. Trimming removed 1 base from V and 0 bases from J, with 9 bases in between. The complete variable domain, with remaining parts taken from reference TRBV18 and TRBJ1-1, reads NAGVMQNPRHLVRRRGQEARLRCSPMKGHSHVYWYRQLPEEGLKFMVYLQKENIIDESGMPKERFSAEFPKEGPSILRIQQVVRGDSAAYFCASSPRQAVNTEAFFGQGTRLTVV.